The clone carrying this T cell receptor beta chain was counted many times. The ends were cut back, 7 bases at V and 1 base at J, with 8 bases in the middle. In germline, CDR1 is SNHLY, CDR2 FYNNEI. The CDR3 has 12 residues. This record belongs to a study of early T cells in non-severe SARS-CoV-2 infection. Using its own MiXCR run on the 5' RACE reads, TCRdb lists one record per CDR3 protein. Of more than 25,000 distinct CDR3 sequences in the sample, 5% to 6.5% were seen once. The TCR was taken from an adult who was a healthcare worker with PCR-confirmed SARS-CoV-2 infection or an uninfected control (not recorded which). Sequenced input: whole blood. The chain combines TRBV2 with TRBJ2-7; D gene uncertain. CDR3 coding DNA: TGTGCCAGCATAATTGGTTCCTACGAGCAGTACTTC. Protein: CASIIGSYEQYF.